These 22 T cell receptor beta chains share one sample of origin, sequenced in a study of cytomegalovirus exposure and HLA in healthy donors. Using immunoSEQ multiplex PCR, the repertoire was profiled, and TCRdb retains in-frame clones only, with some absent. Among under 200,000 clones listed, 85% to 90% were seen once. Input material: PBMCs. These TCRs come from a woman aged 25 to 39 in good health and CMV-seronegative.

The V gene is TRBV13, the J gene TRBJ2-1, with D perhaps assigned TRBD1 or TRBD2 (6 bases each). Germline CDR1 PRHDT, CDR2 FYEKMQ (reference sequence). V lost 0 bases, J lost 7 bases, and 10 bases lay in between. The CDR3 is 14 residues long. The CDR3 nucleotides read TGTGCCAGCAGCTTAGGGACAGGAGGGAATGAGCAGTTCTTC. Protein sequence: CASSLGTGGNEQFF.

This clone was picked up one time. The V call is TRBV7-3, the J call TRBJ2-2; 7 bases fit TRBD1. The CDR3 extends over 16 amino acids. Germline CDR1 is SGHTA and CDR2 is FQGTGA. The V and J ends lost 7 bases and 0 bases, in that order; junction bases with no gene match: 8. Here the CDR3 reads CASTQQGGPNTGELFF. The CDR3 DNA follows: TGTGCCAGCACCCAACAAGGGGGCCCGAACACCGGGGAGCTGTTTTTT.

The chain carries TRBV9 and TRBJ2-3; 8 positions match TRBD1. V was clipped by 4 bases and J by 4 bases; unmatched bases: 8. CDR3 size: 15 residues. Germline lookup yields CDR1 SGDLS and CDR2 YYNGEE. CDR3 sequence: CASSPEDRASDTQYF. CDR3 in DNA: TGTGCCAGCAGCCCGGAGGACAGGGCGTCAGATACGCAGTATTTT.

In the case of this clone: The sample contains more than one DNA sequence encoding this CDR3. The chain recombines TRBV19 with TRBJ1-2, with D uncertain. The CDR3 has 12 residues. V lost 2 bases and J lost 5, with 6 bases in between. CDR1 is LNHDA and CDR2 is SQIVND in the germline V gene (reference sequence). CDR3 sequence reads: CASSISVYGYTF. The DNA of the CDR3 is TGTGCCAGTAGTATATCAGTGTATGGCTACACCTTC.

The V and J genes are TRBV28 and TRBJ1-2; TRBD1 matches 7 bases. The CDR3 consists of 14 residues. CDR1 MDHEN and CDR2 SYDVKM come from the germline V gene. V dropped 6 bases and J dropped 4; count of bases not matched to a gene: 8. As DNA, the CDR3 is TGTGCCAGCAGAACGCTAGGGGGCATCTATGGCTACACCTTC. Protein sequence: CASRTLGGIYGYTF.

The count of this clone is one. This chain links TRBV7-8 with TRBJ2-2; TRBD2 agrees at 12 bases. This CDR3 comprises 16 residues. With 5 bases clipped from V and 6 bases from J, the junction kept 7 bases outside the gene matches. CDR1 SGHVS and CDR2 FQNEAQ come from the germline V gene. CDR3 protein: CASSGQLAGGAGELFF. The CDR3 coding sequence is TGTGCCAGCAGCGGCCAACTAGCGGGAGGAGCCGGGGAGCTGTTTTTT.

In its sample, this clone was seen a few times. The rearrangement uses TRBV6-1 and TRBJ1-1; no reliable D call. Looked up from germline, CDR1 is MNHNS and CDR2 is SASEGT. Trimming removed 5 bases at V and 4 bases at J, with 14 bases between. This CDR3 has 14 amino acids. CDR3 coding DNA: TGTGCCAGCAGTTCCTCGATGGCGGGCACTGAAGCTTTCTTT. Its translation is CASSSSMAGTEAFF.

The chain combines TRBV19 with TRBJ1-5, with D tentatively TRBD1 (6 bases). Trimming left V 4 bases short and J 2 bases short, with 15 bases between. The CDR3 is 16 residues long. The V gene's germline CDR1 is LNHDA and CDR2 SQIVND (reference sequence). The CDR3: CASSTRTVGGNQPQHF. The CDR3 DNA reads as TGTGCCAGTAGTACTCGGACAGTTGGCGGCAATCAGCCCCAGCATTTT.

The genes are TRBV27 and TRBJ2-3; D not certain. The length of the CDR3 is 19 residues. Trimming stripped 4 bases from V and 2 bases from J, with 25 bases between. Germline CDR1 MNHEY, CDR2 SMNVEV (reference sequence). CDR3 loop: CASSSSLLLRSLSTDTQYF. The CDR3 region has the DNA TGTGCCAGCAGTTCGTCCCTTTTACTAAGATCCCTGTCCACAGATACGCAGTATTTT.

About this clone itself: The limits of the CDR3 on the DNA are not certain, so only TCRdb's listed CDR3 is given. The chain recombines TRBV4-3 with TRBJ1-3; TRBD1, the table's D call, was not compared with the DNA. 15 amino acids form the CDR3, both terminal residues included. Germline V gene data show CDR1 as LGHNA and CDR2 as YSLEER. The CDR3 loop is CASSAYREEETPYIF.

The chain recombines TRBV19 with TRBJ1-1, with unresolved D. CDR1 is LNHDA, CDR2 SQIVND, per germline (reference sequence). Trimming took 4 bases from V and 0 from J, leaving 6 bases between them. This CDR3 comprises 13 residues. The CDR3 sequence: CASSTSLNTEAFF. CDR3 bases: TGTGCCAGTAGTACATCATTGAACACTGAAGCTTTCTTT.

The CDR3 nucleotides read TGTGCCAGCAGCTTCAGACAGTTTGGCCAGCCCCAGCATTTT. Translation gives CASSFRQFGQPQHF. The rearrangement links TRBV7-2 to TRBJ1-5, with D tentatively TRBD1 (5 bases). Per the germline V gene, CDR1 is SGHTA and CDR2 is FQGNSA. V was clipped by 3 bases and J by 7 bases, with 13 bases between them. CDR3 size: 14 residues.

The V call is TRBV9, the J call TRBJ2-7; 8 positions agree with TRBD1. This CDR3 is built from 16 residues. Germline assignment: CDR1 SGDLS and CDR2 YYNGEE. With 3 bases clipped from V and 6 bases from J, the junction kept 14 bases outside the gene matches. Here the CDR3 reads CASSGAGGGQEAEQYF. In nucleotides, the CDR3 is TGTGCCAGCAGCGGGGCAGGGGGCGGACAAGAGGCCGAGCAGTACTTC. Filled out from reference TRBV9 and TRBJ2-7, the complete variable domain reads DSGVTQTPKHLITATGQRVTLRCSPRSGDLSVYWYQQSLDQGLQFLIQYYNGEERAKGNILERFSAQQFPDLHSELNLSSLELGDSALYFCASSGAGGGQEAEQYFGPGTRLTVT.

This rearrangement joins TRBV7-9 to TRBJ2-1, with D hard to call. In germline, CDR1 is SEHNR, CDR2 FQNEAQ (reference sequence). Trimming removed 5 bases at V and 3 bases at J, with 8 bases between. The length of the CDR3 is 13 residues. DNA for the CDR3: TGTGCCAGCAGCACCTGGGGCTACAATGAGCAGTTCTTC. This sequence encodes CASSTWGYNEQFF.

CDR3 residues: CASSLGAGSTEAFF. In DNA, the CDR3 is TGTGCCAGCAGCCTCGGGGCGGGGAGCACTGAAGCTTTCTTT. The gene calls are TRBV7-6 and TRBJ1-1; D possibly corresponds to TRBD1 (5 bases). V gave up 5 bases and J gave up 4 bases, with 14 bases separating them. Germline CDR1 reads SGHVS; CDR2 reads FNYEAQ. The CDR3 sequence is 14 residues long.

This chain links TRBV28 with TRBJ2-5; TRBD1 matches 9 bases. In germline, CDR1 is MDHEN, CDR2 SYDVKM. J gave up 1 base and V 6 bases, and 6 bases lay outside the gene matches. The CDR3 is made up of 15 amino acids. DNA of the CDR3: TGTGCCAGCAGCGGGACAGGGAGGTTCCAAGAGACCCAGTACTTC. Its protein is CASSGTGRFQETQYF.

The V call is TRBV4-1, the J call TRBJ2-1; D is uncertain. Looked up from germline, CDR1 is MGHRA and CDR2 is YSYEKL. Trimming stripped 1 base from V and 2 bases from J, with 12 bases between. CDR3 size: 16 residues. The CDR3 coding sequence is TGCGCCAGCAGCCAAGTAGGTACAGTTGCCTACAATGAGCAGTTCTTC. It yields the protein CASSQVGTVAYNEQFF.

This clone has more than one count but fewer than ten. The chain employs TRBV30 and TRBJ2-7; 7 bases line up with TRBD1. V lost 4 bases to trimming and J lost 0 bases; unmatched junction nucleotides: 12. This CDR3 has 16 amino acids. Per germline, CDR1 GTSNPN and CDR2 SVGIG (reference sequence). The CDR3 nucleotides are TGTGCCTGGACCGACAGGGATGGCGTTAGCTCCTACGAGCAGTACTTC. Residues: CAWTDRDGVSSYEQYF. The entire variable domain, with the rest obtained from reference TRBV30 and TRBJ2-7, is as follows: SQTIHQWPATLVQPVGSPLSLECTVEGTSNPNLYWYRQAAGRGLQLLFYSVGIGQISSEVPQNLSASRPQDRQFILSSKKLLLSDSGFYLCAWTDRDGVSSYEQYFGPGTRLTVT.

This sequence joins TRBV19 and TRBJ2-7, with D perhaps TRBD2 (6 bases). CDR3 size: 16 residues. V lost 4 bases, J lost 3 bases, and 19 bases lay in between. Looked up from germline, CDR1 is LNHDA and CDR2 is SQIVND (reference sequence). This CDR3 is CASSTYGTSLHYEQYF. The CDR3 DNA sequence: TGTGCCAGTAGTACATACGGGACTTCCCTCCACTACGAGCAGTACTTC. The full variable domain, completed using reference TRBV19 and TRBJ2-7, is DGGITQSPKYLFRKEGQNVTLSCEQNLNHDAMYWYRQDPGQGLRLIYYSQIVNDFQKGDIAEGYSVSREKKESFPLTVTSAQKNPTAFYLCASSTYGTSLHYEQYFGPGTRLTVT.

This sequence joins TRBV7-2 and TRBJ2-5, with TRBD2 matching over 12 bases. The CDR3 totals 17 residues. In germline, CDR1 is SGHTA, CDR2 FQGNSA. With V trimmed by 2 bases and J by 6 bases, 10 bases remained unmatched. In nucleotides, the CDR3 is TGTGCCAGCAGCTTATTAGGCGCTAGCGGGGGGGTTAAGACCCAGTACTTC. Protein product: CASSLLGASGGVKTQYF.

The CDR3 here is CASSSGTLGTEEQFF. The DNA of the CDR3 is TGTGCCAGCAGCTCCGGGACTCTCGGCACCGAGGAGCAGTTCTTC. The V and J genes are TRBV2 and TRBJ2-1; D is perhaps TRBD2 (6 bases). From germline, CDR1 is SNHLY and CDR2 FYNNEI. V lost 6 bases and J 10 bases, leaving 22 bases between the germline ends. This CDR3 contains 15 residues.

The CDR3 here is CASSLDHQETQYF. In DNA form, the CDR3 reads TGTGCCAGCAGCTTAGACCACCAAGAGACCCAGTACTTC. The chain employs TRBV7-9 and TRBJ2-5; D gene unclear. CDR3 size: 13 residues. V lost 1 base, J lost 0 bases, and 3 bases lay in between. Germline-derived CDR1 and CDR2 are SEHNR and FQNEAQ (reference sequence).